These T cell receptor beta chains were read from a single sample in a study of Ad26.COV2.S vaccination and SARS-CoV-2 variants. Here immunoSEQ multiplex PCR was the method, and the copy in TCRdb shows in-frame clones only, minus some. The table has more than 350,000 clones, approximately 90% seen once. The material was peripheral blood, obtained in a trial of Ad26.COV2.S vaccine versus placebo. Receptors were obtained from a person aged 18-65 years who received the Ad26.COV2.S COVID-19 vaccine or a placebo. The CDR3 runs from the conserved cysteine through the conserved F or W. D genes are given only for firm matches. Clone size, where shown, is once, few, many, or a class for clones that have expanded.

clone size: NA
V gene: TRBV5-6
J gene: TRBJ1-2
D gene: NA
CDR3 length: 16
CDR3 protein: CASSLRGRGSYYGYTF
CDR3 DNA: TGTGCCAGCAGCTTGCGGGGGAGGGGCTCCTACTATGGCTACACCTTC

clone size: NA
V gene: TRBV23-1
J gene: TRBJ1-2
D gene: TRBD1
CDR3 length: 16
CDR3 protein: CASSPTTGPRNYGYTF
CDR3 DNA: TGCGCCAGCAGTCCCACGACAGGGCCTCGGAACTATGGCTACACCTTC

clone size: NA
V gene: TRBV12-2
J gene: TRBJ1-5
D gene: NA
CDR3 length: 20
CDR3 protein: CASRLAGGAPFYLESKPQHF
CDR3 DNA: TGTGCAAGTCGCTTAGCTGGGGGGGCCCCCTTCTATTTAGAATCGAAACCCCAGCATTTT

clone size: NA
V gene: TRBV24-1
J gene: TRBJ1-5
D gene: TRBD1
CDR3 length: 15
CDR3 protein: CATSDPTGSNQPQHF
CDR3 DNA: TGTGCCACCAGTGATCCGACAGGGAGCAATCAGCCCCAGCATTTT

clone size: NA
V gene: TRBV5-1
J gene: TRBJ1-1
D gene: NA
CDR3 length: 14
CDR3 protein: CASSPLGPNTEAFF
CDR3 DNA: TGCGCCAGCAGCCCCCTCGGCCCGAACACTGAAGCTTTCTTT

clone size: NA
V gene: TRBV6-2/TRBV6-3
J gene: TRBJ1-4
D gene: TRBD1
CDR3 length: 14
CDR3 protein: CASSFGQGREKLFF
CDR3 DNA: TGTGCCAGCAGTTTCGGACAGGGACGTGAAAAACTGTTTTTT

clone size: NA
V gene: TRBV19
J gene: TRBJ2-1
D gene: TRBD2
CDR3 length: 15
CDR3 protein: CASSIGLAGYNEQFF
CDR3 DNA: TGTGCCAGTAGTATAGGGCTAGCGGGCTACAATGAGCAGTTCTTC

clone size: once
V gene: TRBV5-4
J gene: TRBJ2-1
D gene: TRBD1
CDR3 length: 13
CDR3 protein: CASSSQTGVEQFF
CDR3 DNA: TGTGCCAGCAGCTCACAGACAGGGGTTGAGCAGTTCTTC

clone size: NA
V gene: TRBV7-8
J gene: TRBJ2-1
D gene: NA
CDR3 length: 16
CDR3 protein: CASSLMGGGTGNEQFF
CDR3 DNA: TGTGCCAGCAGCTTAATGGGGGGAGGTACAGGCAATGAGCAGTTCTTC

clone size: NA
V gene: TRBV21-1
J gene: TRBJ2-7
D gene: NA
CDR3 length: 18
CDR3 protein: CASSKMRTGQGISYEQYF
CDR3 DNA: TGTGCCAGCAGCAAAATGAGAACGGGACAGGGGATATCCTACGAGCAGTACTTC

clone size: NA
V gene: TRBV12-3/TRBV12-4
J gene: TRBJ2-7
D gene: NA
CDR3 length: 12
CDR3 protein: CASSPPRRQQYF
CDR3 DNA: TGTGCCAGCAGTCCCCCCAGACGGCAGCAGTACTTC

clone size: NA
V gene: TRBV21-1
J gene: TRBJ1-1
D gene: NA
CDR3 length: 17
CDR3 protein: CASSKGLPRVRNTEAFF
CDR3 DNA: TGTGCCAGCAGCAAAGGCCTCCCACGAGTCCGGAACACTGAAGCTTTCTTT

clone size: NA
V gene: TRBV2
J gene: TRBJ1-2
D gene: TRBD1
CDR3 length: 15
CDR3 protein: CASSTGQGLGYGYTF
CDR3 DNA: TGTGCCAGCAGTACGGGACAGGGGTTGGGCTATGGCTACACCTTC

clone size: NA
V gene: TRBV27
J gene: TRBJ1-6
D gene: NA
CDR3 length: 14
CDR3 protein: CASSSPSKLSPLHF
CDR3 DNA: TGTGCCAGCAGTTCCCCGAGCAAACTTTCACCCCTCCACTTT

clone size: NA
V gene: TRBV10-3
J gene: TRBJ1-5
D gene: TRBD1
CDR3 length: 14
CDR3 protein: CAISRGQGLEPQHF
CDR3 DNA: TGTGCCATCAGCCGGGGACAGGGCCTCGAGCCCCAGCATTTT

clone size: NA
V gene: TRBV4-1
J gene: TRBJ2-7
D gene: NA
CDR3 length: 15
CDR3 protein: CASSQGTAGSYEQYF
CDR3 DNA: TGCGCCAGCAGCCAGGGGACGGCGGGATCCTACGAGCAGTACTTC

clone size: NA
V gene: TRBV5-1
J gene: TRBJ2-2
D gene: NA
CDR3 length: 16
CDR3 protein: CASSLGQTANTGELFF
CDR3 DNA: TGCGCCAGCAGCTTGGGACAGACCGCGAACACCGGGGAGCTGTTTTTT

clone size: once
V gene: TRBV7-8
J gene: TRBJ1-1
D gene: TRBD1
CDR3 length: 14
CDR3 protein: CASSLGTANTEAFF
CDR3 DNA: TGTGCCAGCAGCCTAGGGACAGCGAACACTGAAGCTTTCTTT

clone size: NA
V gene: TRBV5-1
J gene: TRBJ2-5
D gene: TRBD2
CDR3 length: 15
CDR3 protein: CASSLGSSGTETQYF
CDR3 DNA: TGCGCCAGCAGCTTGGGTTCTAGCGGGACGGAGACCCAGTACTTC

clone size: NA
V gene: TRBV5-4
J gene: TRBJ1-1
D gene: TRBD1
CDR3 length: 15
CDR3 protein: CASSPLTGAGTEAFF
CDR3 DNA: TGTGCCAGCAGCCCTCTGACAGGGGCGGGGACTGAAGCTTTCTTT

clone size: NA
V gene: TRBV28
J gene: TRBJ1-2
D gene: TRBD1
CDR3 length: 14
CDR3 protein: CASRRQGANYGYTF
CDR3 DNA: TGTGCCAGCAGGCGACAGGGAGCTAACTATGGCTACACCTTC

clone size: NA
V gene: TRBV5-1
J gene: TRBJ1-5
D gene: NA
CDR3 length: 14
CDR3 protein: CASSPDTSNQPQHF
CDR3 DNA: TGCGCCAGCAGCCCGGACACCAGCAATCAGCCCCAGCATTTT

clone size: NA
V gene: TRBV7-8
J gene: TRBJ2-1
D gene: NA
CDR3 length: 15
CDR3 protein: CASSLALGPGYEQFF
CDR3 DNA: TGTGCCAGCAGCTTAGCATTGGGGCCGGGCTATGAGCAGTTCTTC

clone size: once
V gene: TRBV7-2
J gene: TRBJ2-7
D gene: NA
CDR3 length: 14
CDR3 protein: CASSLSVRDYEQYF
CDR3 DNA: TGTGCCAGCAGCTTATCTGTGCGAGACTACGAGCAGTACTTC

clone size: NA
V gene: TRBV6-5
J gene: TRBJ1-2
D gene: NA
CDR3 length: 16
CDR3 protein: CASSYSNPGARYGYTF
CDR3 DNA: TGTGCCAGCAGTTACTCGAATCCGGGGGCTCGGTATGGCTACACCTTC

clone size: NA
V gene: TRBV4-2
J gene: TRBJ1-3
D gene: NA
CDR3 length: 15
CDR3 protein: CASSQDNGAGNTIYF
CDR3 DNA: TGTGCCAGCAGCCAAGATAACGGGGCTGGAAACACCATATATTTT

clone size: NA
V gene: TRBV6-5
J gene: TRBJ1-1
D gene: NA
CDR3 length: 12
CDR3 protein: CASSYAGTEAFF
CDR3 DNA: TGTGCCAGCAGTTACGCTGGCACTGAAGCTTTCTTT

clone size: few
V gene: TRBV28
J gene: TRBJ2-7
D gene: NA
CDR3 length: 12
CDR3 protein: CASSIGVNEQYF
CDR3 DNA: TGTGCCAGCAGTATCGGGGTAAACGAGCAGTACTTC

clone size: NA
V gene: TRBV4-1
J gene: TRBJ2-5
D gene: NA
CDR3 length: 16
CDR3 protein: CASSQGGASVQETQYF
CDR3 DNA: TGCGCCAGCAGCCAAGGAGGGGCCTCAGTCCAAGAGACCCAGTACTTC

clone size: NA
V gene: TRBV7-2
J gene: TRBJ2-7
D gene: NA
CDR3 length: 15
CDR3 protein: CASSPRTSETYEQYF
CDR3 DNA: TGTGCCAGCAGCCCCCGGACCAGCGAGACCTACGAGCAGTACTTC

clone size: NA
V gene: TRBV28
J gene: TRBJ1-1
D gene: NA
CDR3 length: 14
CDR3 protein: CASSFGQSNTEAFF
CDR3 DNA: TGTGCCAGCAGTTTTGGACAGTCGAACACTGAAGCTTTCTTT

clone size: once
V gene: TRBV23-1
J gene: TRBJ2-6
D gene: TRBD1
CDR3 length: 19
CDR3 protein: CASSQSSRQGVSGANVLTF
CDR3 DNA: TGCGCCAGCAGTCAATCGTCGCGACAGGGGGTATCTGGGGCCAACGTCCTGACTTTC

clone size: NA
V gene: TRBV4-1
J gene: TRBJ1-4
D gene: NA
CDR3 length: 15
CDR3 protein: CASSQGGSYNEKLFF
CDR3 DNA: TGCGCCAGCAGCCAAGGTGGCAGCTATAATGAAAAACTGTTTTTT

clone size: few
V gene: TRBV18
J gene: TRBJ1-4
D gene: NA
CDR3 length: 16
CDR3 protein: CASSPIVSATNEKLFF
CDR3 DNA: TGTGCCAGCTCACCGATAGTTTCAGCAACTAATGAAAAACTGTTTTTT

clone size: NA
V gene: TRBV6-2/TRBV6-3
J gene: TRBJ2-1
D gene: NA
CDR3 length: 14
CDR3 protein: CASSMIGQRNGQFF
CDR3 DNA: TGTGCCAGCAGTATGATCGGTCAGCGTAACGGGCAGTTCTTC

clone size: NA
V gene: TRBV14
J gene: TRBJ1-2
D gene: NA
CDR3 length: 13
CDR3 protein: CASSQWRDYGYTF
CDR3 DNA: TGTGCCAGCAGCCAATGGAGGGATTATGGCTACACCTTC

clone size: NA
V gene: TRBV6-4
J gene: TRBJ2-3
D gene: NA
CDR3 length: 18
CDR3 protein: CASSDPRPSGLETDTQYF
CDR3 DNA: TGTGCCAGCAGTGACCCGAGACCCTCGGGACTCGAAACAGATACGCAGTATTTT

clone size: once
V gene: TRBV6-5
J gene: TRBJ2-2
D gene: TRBD1
CDR3 length: 15
CDR3 protein: CASSKQGAGTGELFF
CDR3 DNA: TGTGCCAGCAGTAAACAGGGGGCGGGCACCGGGGAGCTGTTTTTT

clone size: NA
V gene: TRBV4-3
J gene: TRBJ1-5
D gene: NA
CDR3 length: 15
CDR3 protein: CASSQEFYSNQPQHF
CDR3 DNA: TGCGCCAGCAGCCAAGAATTCTACAGCAATCAGCCCCAGCATTTT

clone size: NA
V gene: TRBV15
J gene: TRBJ1-6
D gene: NA
CDR3 length: 17
CDR3 protein: CATSTRQWSNEDSPLHF
CDR3 DNA: TGTGCCACCAGCACCAGACAGTGGTCGAACGAGGATTCACCCCTCCACTTT

clone size: NA
V gene: TRBV6-5
J gene: TRBJ1-1
D gene: NA
CDR3 length: 15
CDR3 protein: CASSYSARAETEAFF
CDR3 DNA: TGTGCCAGCAGTTACTCGGCCAGGGCCGAAACTGAAGCTTTCTTT

clone size: NA
V gene: TRBV7-9
J gene: TRBJ2-5
D gene: TRBD1
CDR3 length: 16
CDR3 protein: CASSPGIDRGQETQYF
CDR3 DNA: TGTGCCAGCAGCCCAGGAATAGACAGGGGGCAAGAGACCCAGTACTTC

clone size: once
V gene: TRBV28
J gene: TRBJ1-5
D gene: NA
CDR3 length: 13
CDR3 protein: CASSLPGYQPQHF
CDR3 DNA: TGTGCCAGCAGTCTCCCCGGGTATCAGCCCCAGCATTTT

clone size: NA
V gene: TRBV10-3
J gene: TRBJ2-7
D gene: TRBD2
CDR3 length: 12
CDR3 protein: CAAQGLTYEQYF
CDR3 DNA: TGTGCCGCGCAGGGACTAACCTACGAGCAGTACTTC

clone size: NA
V gene: TRBV30
J gene: TRBJ2-1
D gene: TRBD1
CDR3 length: 14
CDR3 protein: CAWTPGQGFDEQFF
CDR3 DNA: TGTGCCTGGACCCCGGGACAGGGGTTCGATGAGCAGTTCTTC

clone size: NA
V gene: TRBV19
J gene: TRBJ2-3
D gene: TRBD2
CDR3 length: 14
CDR3 protein: CASNSLAGTDTQYF
CDR3 DNA: TGTGCCAGTAATTCGCTAGCGGGGACAGATACGCAGTATTTT

clone size: NA
V gene: TRBV7-2
J gene: TRBJ1-2
D gene: TRBD1
CDR3 length: 13
CDR3 protein: CASSSGTGRGYTF
CDR3 DNA: TGTGCCAGCAGCTCAGGGACAGGTCGAGGCTACACCTTC

clone size: NA
V gene: TRBV19
J gene: TRBJ2-1
D gene: TRBD1
CDR3 length: 14
CDR3 protein: CASSPPGTGNEQFF
CDR3 DNA: TGTGCCAGTAGTCCCCCCGGGACAGGCAATGAGCAGTTCTTC

clone size: once
V gene: TRBV12-5
J gene: TRBJ1-1
D gene: NA
CDR3 length: 11
CDR3 protein: CASGTEVEAFF
CDR3 DNA: TGTGCTAGTGGAACTGAGGTTGAAGCTTTCTTT

clone size: NA
V gene: TRBV9
J gene: TRBJ1-6
D gene: NA
CDR3 length: 14
CDR3 protein: CASSVGGTNSPLHF
CDR3 DNA: TGTGCCAGCAGCGTAGGCGGGACTAATTCACCCCTCCACTTT

clone size: NA
V gene: TRBV29-1
J gene: TRBJ1-6
D gene: TRBD1
CDR3 length: 12
CDR3 protein: CSVGDRDSPLHF
CDR3 DNA: TGCAGCGTTGGGGACAGGGATTCACCCCTCCACTTT

clone size: NA
V gene: TRBV24-1
J gene: TRBJ2-1
D gene: TRBD1
CDR3 length: 16
CDR3 protein: CATSDRQGAISNEQFF
CDR3 DNA: TGTGCCACCAGTGATAGACAGGGGGCTATAAGCAATGAGCAGTTCTTC

clone size: NA
V gene: TRBV30
J gene: TRBJ2-1
D gene: NA
CDR3 length: 11
CDR3 protein: CAWSVLEEQFF
CDR3 DNA: TGTGCCTGGAGTGTACTTGAGGAGCAGTTCTTC

clone size: NA
V gene: TRBV19
J gene: TRBJ1-1
D gene: NA
CDR3 length: 11
CDR3 protein: CASWEGNEAFF
CDR3 DNA: TGTGCCAGTTGGGAGGGGAATGAAGCTTTCTTT

clone size: NA
V gene: TRBV19
J gene: TRBJ2-1
D gene: NA
CDR3 length: 15
CDR3 protein: CASSIRGDSYNEQFF
CDR3 DNA: TGTGCCAGTAGTATACGAGGAGATAGCTACAATGAGCAGTTCTTC